These T cell receptor beta chains were read from a single sample in a study of T and B cells in COVID-19 patients. Each CDR3 protein is one row after TCRdb ran MiXCR on the multiplex PCR reads. This sample has about 11,000 distinct CDR3 sequences, with 33% found just once. Sequenced: blood. These receptors were collected from a human donor with active COVID-19. Each CDR3 is given with its conserved first and last residue. D genes are given only for firm matches. Clone size appears in some rows only: once, few, many, or a class for an expanded clone.

J | size | V | D | DNA | CDR3
TRBJ2-7 | . | TRBV6-6 | . | TGTGCCATCCGTACAGGGCCCTACGAGCAGTACTTC | CAIRTGPYEQYF
TRBJ2-3 | few | TRBV6-1 | . | TGTGCCAGCAGATGGGGGACGAGCACAGATACGCAGTATTTT | CASRWGTSTDTQYF
TRBJ2-7 | . | TRBV6-5 | TRBD1 | TGTGCCAGCAGTTACCTCACCGGGACAGGGGCCGACTCCTACGAGCAGTACTTC | CASSYLTGTGADSYEQYF
TRBJ1-5 | . | TRBV20-1 | . | TGCAGTGCTAGAGATCCCCGGGTGAGCAATCAGCCCCAGCATTTT | CSARDPRVSNQPQHF
TRBJ1-2 | medium-sized | TRBV29-1 | TRBD1 | TGCAGCGGGGGGGACAGGGCTAACTATGGCTACACCTTC | CSGGDRANYGYTF
TRBJ2-3 | . | TRBV20-1 | . | TGCAGTGCTAGAGAGGGGTCTACCTACACAGATACGCAGTATTTT | CSAREGSTYTDTQYF
TRBJ1-2 | few | TRBV6-6 | . | TGTGCCAGCAGCCGCGACAGATATGGCTACACCTTC | CASSRDRYGYTF
TRBJ2-7 | medium-sized | TRBV24-1 | TRBD1 | TGTGCCACCAGTGATTCCGGACAGGGGGAAAGATACGAGCAGTACTTC | CATSDSGQGERYEQYF
TRBJ2-3 | . | TRBV12-3/TRBV12-4 | TRBD2 | TGTGCCAGCAGTCGCGGGACTAGCGGGGGGGCTAAGCAGTATTTT | CASSRGTSGGAKQYF
TRBJ2-2 | . | TRBV19 | TRBD1 | TGTGCCAGTAGGGAAGACAGGGGCGGCGGGGAGCTGTTTTTT | CASREDRGGGELFF
TRBJ1-6 | few | TRBV15 | . | TGTGCCACCGGGACTTCTCGGGCCCAGAATTCACCCCTCCACTTT | CATGTSRAQNSPLHF
TRBJ2-3 | medium-sized | TRBV29-1 | . | TGCAGCGTTGAAGGGTGGAGCACAGATACGCAGTATTTT | CSVEGWSTDTQYF
TRBJ1-6 | once | TRBV6-2/TRBV6-3 | . | TGTGCCAGCAGTTACTCCGGGGGGGCCGCGAATTCACCCCTCCACTTT | CASSYSGGAANSPLHF
TRBJ1-2 | medium-sized | TRBV15 | . | TGTGCCACCAGCAGAGACTACTATGGCTACACCTTC | CATSRDYYGYTF
TRBJ1-1 | medium-sized | TRBV29-1 | . | TGCAGCGTTGAGGGCCGAACCACTGAAGCTTTCTTT | CSVEGRTTEAFF
TRBJ2-5 | . | TRBV5-4 | TRBD1 | TGTGCCAGCAGCCTCGACAGGGGCTCCTGGGGAGAGACCCAGTACTTC | CASSLDRGSWGETQYF
TRBJ1-1 | few | TRBV20-1 | . | TGCAGTGCTAGAGAGGCGGGGAGAGCTTTCTTT | CSAREAGRAFF
TRBJ2-3 | medium-sized | TRBV5-5 | . | TGTGCCAGCAGCTTCATGGTCAGGGCCCCCTTAGATACGCAGTATTTT | CASSFMVRAPLDTQYF
TRBJ2-1 | . | TRBV5-4 | TRBD1 | TGTGCCAGCAGCTTGATTACACATGGACAGGGGACCGAGCAGTTCTTC | CASSLITHGQGTEQFF
TRBJ1-1 | . | TRBV12-3/TRBV12-4 | . | TGTGCCAGCAGTTTACGGACAGTAAACACTGAAGCTTTCTTT | CASSLRTVNTEAFF
TRBJ2-5 | . | TRBV11-1 | TRBD2 | TGTGCCAGCAGCTTACGCTCTAGCGGGGGTCAAGAGACCCAGTACTTC | CASSLRSSGGQETQYF
TRBJ2-1 | . | TRBV11-1 | TRBD2 | TGTGCCAGCAGAGGAGCGGGGGGCGCCTACAATGAGCAGTTCTTC | CASRGAGGAYNEQFF
TRBJ1-2 | few | TRBV6-1 | . | TGTGCCAGCAGTGAAAACAGGAGACCCGACTATGGCTACACCTTC | CASSENRRPDYGYTF
TRBJ2-3 | . | TRBV11-2 | . | TGTGCCAGCAGCCCCTCCCAGGGAGACACAGATACGCAGTATTTT | CASSPSQGDTDTQYF
TRBJ2-3 | . | TRBV10-3 | TRBD2 | TGTGCCATCAGCCCTAGCGGGGTCACAGATACGCAGTATTTT | CAISPSGVTDTQYF
TRBJ2-3 | once | TRBV7-2 | TRBD2 | TGTGCCAGCAGCCTCCTATCTAGCGGGGGGGTAGATACGCAGTATTTT | CASSLLSSGGVDTQYF